This entry is about one TCR beta chain. Seattle's enrolled individuals joined amid active infection and were then monitored longitudinally. These data are taken from a study of blood T cell repertoires in COVID-19. The germline V gene has CDR1 LNHDA and CDR2 SQIVND (reference sequence). The CDR3 consists of 14 residues. J was trimmed by 5 bases and V by 0 bases; bases with no gene match: 3. Produced via immunoSEQ multiplex PCR; TCRdb's table is partial and in-frame only. Of about 180,000 clones listed, about three quarters are singletons. The receptor comes from an elderly woman with COVID-19, enrolled during active disease. The sequencing sample was made of peripheral blood. The chain uses TRBV19 and TRBJ2-7, with TRBD2 identical over 8 bases. In DNA, the CDR3 is TGTGCCAGTAGTATAGAAGTTAGCGGGAACGAGCAGTACTTC. This sequence encodes CASSIEVSGNEQYF.